This T cell receptor beta chain was profiled in a study of radiotherapy plus CTLA-4 blockade in lung cancer. Study in general: Of all patients, over 15% responded objectively and 31% showed disease control. Study-wide findings and caveats: Expansion in blood of tumor-derived TCR clones was seen after radiotherapy plus ipilimumab.

Profiled with immunoSEQ multiplex PCR; TCRdb holds only in-frame clones, not every one. Of some 70,000 clones in the sample, roughly 85% are singletons; the top ten hold roughly a tenth. Germline-derived CDR1 and CDR2 are LNHDA and SQIVND (reference sequence). Losses at the gene ends were 6 bases for V and 8 bases for J; bases not matched to a gene: 7. The CDR3 totals 14 residues. Details on this clone: Its antigen is still unknown.

This specimen was peripheral blood, taken from a patient treated with radiotherapy plus ipilimumab. The receptor was derived from a human donor with non-small cell lung cancer who had a complete response to radiotherapy plus ipilimumab. The chain uses TRBV19 and TRBJ1-6; 7 bases line up with TRBD1. CDR3 nucleotide sequence: TGTGCCAGTAGCTTGGGACAGCTATATTCACCCCTCCACTTT. Its translation is CASSLGQLYSPLHF.